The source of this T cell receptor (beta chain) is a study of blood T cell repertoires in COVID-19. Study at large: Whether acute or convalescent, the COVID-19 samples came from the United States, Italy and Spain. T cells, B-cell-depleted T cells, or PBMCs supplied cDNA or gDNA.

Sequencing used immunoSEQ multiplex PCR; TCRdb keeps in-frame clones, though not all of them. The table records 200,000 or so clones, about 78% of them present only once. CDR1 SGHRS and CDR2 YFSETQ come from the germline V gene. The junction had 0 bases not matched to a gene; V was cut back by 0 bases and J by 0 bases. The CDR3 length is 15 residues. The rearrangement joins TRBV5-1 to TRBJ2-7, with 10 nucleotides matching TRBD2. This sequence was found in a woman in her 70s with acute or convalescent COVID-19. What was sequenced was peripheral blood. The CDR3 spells CASSLASGSSYEQYF. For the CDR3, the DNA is TGCGCCAGCAGCTTGGCTAGCGGGAGCTCCTACGAGCAGTACTTC. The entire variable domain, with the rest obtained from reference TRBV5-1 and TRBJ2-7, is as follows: KAGVTQTPRYLIKTRGQQVTLSCSPISGHRSVSWYQQTPGQGLQFLFEYFSETQRNKGNFPGRFSGRQFSNSRSEMNVSTLELGDSALYLCASSLASGSSYEQYFGPGTRLTVT.